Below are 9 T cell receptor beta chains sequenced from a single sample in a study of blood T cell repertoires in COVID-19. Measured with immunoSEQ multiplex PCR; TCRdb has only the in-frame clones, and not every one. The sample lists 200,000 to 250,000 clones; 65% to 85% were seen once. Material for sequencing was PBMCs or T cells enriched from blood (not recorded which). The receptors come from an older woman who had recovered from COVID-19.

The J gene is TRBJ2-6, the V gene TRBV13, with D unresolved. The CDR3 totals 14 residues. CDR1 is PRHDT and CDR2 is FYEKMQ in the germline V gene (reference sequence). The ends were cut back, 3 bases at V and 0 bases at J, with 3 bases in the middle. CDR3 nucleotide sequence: TGTGCCAGCAGCTTCAGCTCTGGGGCCAACGTCCTGACTTTC. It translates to CASSFSSGANVLTF. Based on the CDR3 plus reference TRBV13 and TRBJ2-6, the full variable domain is AAGVIQSPRHLIKEKRETATLKCYPIPRHDTVYWYQQGPGQDPQFLISFYEKMQSDKGSIPDRFSAQQFSDYHSELNMSSLELGDSALYFCASSFSSGANVLTFGAGSRLTVL.

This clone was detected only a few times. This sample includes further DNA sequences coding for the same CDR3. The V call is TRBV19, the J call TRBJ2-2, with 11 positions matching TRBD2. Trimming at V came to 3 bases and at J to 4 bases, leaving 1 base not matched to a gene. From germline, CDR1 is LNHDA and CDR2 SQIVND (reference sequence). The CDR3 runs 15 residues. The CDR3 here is CASSIGTSGTGELFF. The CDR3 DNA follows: TGTGCCAGTAGTATTGGGACTAGCGGCACCGGGGAGCTGTTTTTT.

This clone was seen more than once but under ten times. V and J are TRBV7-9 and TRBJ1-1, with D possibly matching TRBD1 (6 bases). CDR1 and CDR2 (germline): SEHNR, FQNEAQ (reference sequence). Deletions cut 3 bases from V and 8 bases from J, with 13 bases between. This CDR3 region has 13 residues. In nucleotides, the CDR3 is TGTGCCAGCAGCTTTGGGGGGGCGAAGGAAGCTTTCTTT. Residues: CASSFGGAKEAFF.

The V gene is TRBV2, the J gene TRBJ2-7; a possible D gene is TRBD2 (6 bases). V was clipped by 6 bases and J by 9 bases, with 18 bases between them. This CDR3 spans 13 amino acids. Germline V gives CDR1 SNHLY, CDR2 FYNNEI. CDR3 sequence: CASRRDRETGQYF. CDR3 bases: TGTGCCAGCAGGCGGGACCGCGAAACCGGGCAGTACTTC.

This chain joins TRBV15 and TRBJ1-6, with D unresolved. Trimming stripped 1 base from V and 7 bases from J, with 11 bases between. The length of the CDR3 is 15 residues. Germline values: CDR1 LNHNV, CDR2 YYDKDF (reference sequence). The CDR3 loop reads CATSRVGTGNSPLHF. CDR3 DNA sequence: TGTGCCACCAGCAGAGTAGGAACGGGGAATTCACCCCTCCACTTT. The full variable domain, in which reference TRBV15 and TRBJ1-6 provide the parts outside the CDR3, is DAMVIQNPRYQVTQFGKPVTLSCSQTLNHNVMYWYQQKSSQAPKLLFHYYDKDFNNEADTPDNFQSRRPNTSFCFLDIRSPGLGDTAMYLCATSRVGTGNSPLHFGNGTRLTVT.

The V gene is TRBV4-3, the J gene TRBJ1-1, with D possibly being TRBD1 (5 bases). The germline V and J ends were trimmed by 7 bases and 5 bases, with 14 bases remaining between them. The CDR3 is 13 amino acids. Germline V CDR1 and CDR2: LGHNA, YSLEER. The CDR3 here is CASKQTGVTEAFF. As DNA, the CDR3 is TGCGCCAGCAAACAGACGGGGGTGACTGAAGCTTTCTTT.

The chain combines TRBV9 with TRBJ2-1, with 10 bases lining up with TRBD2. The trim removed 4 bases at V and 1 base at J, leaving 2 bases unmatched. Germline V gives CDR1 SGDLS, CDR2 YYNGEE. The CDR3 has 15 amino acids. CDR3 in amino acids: CASSLAGESYNEQFF. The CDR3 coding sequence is TGTGCCAGCAGCCTAGCGGGAGAGTCCTACAATGAGCAGTTCTTC.

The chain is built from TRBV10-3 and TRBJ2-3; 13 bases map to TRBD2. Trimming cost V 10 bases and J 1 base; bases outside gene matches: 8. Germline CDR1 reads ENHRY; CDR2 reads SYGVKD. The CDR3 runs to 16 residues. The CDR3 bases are TGTGCCAGCAGAACTAGCGGGGGGGCGGGCACAGATACGCAGTATTTT. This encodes CASRTSGGAGTDTQYF.

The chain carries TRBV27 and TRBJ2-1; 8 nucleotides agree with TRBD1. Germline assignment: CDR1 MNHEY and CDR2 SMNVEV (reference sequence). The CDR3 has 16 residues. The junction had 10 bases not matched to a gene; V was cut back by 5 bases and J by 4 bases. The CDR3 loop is CASSHPTGQAYNEQFF. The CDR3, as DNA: TGTGCCAGCAGTCACCCGACGGGACAGGCTTACAATGAGCAGTTCTTC.